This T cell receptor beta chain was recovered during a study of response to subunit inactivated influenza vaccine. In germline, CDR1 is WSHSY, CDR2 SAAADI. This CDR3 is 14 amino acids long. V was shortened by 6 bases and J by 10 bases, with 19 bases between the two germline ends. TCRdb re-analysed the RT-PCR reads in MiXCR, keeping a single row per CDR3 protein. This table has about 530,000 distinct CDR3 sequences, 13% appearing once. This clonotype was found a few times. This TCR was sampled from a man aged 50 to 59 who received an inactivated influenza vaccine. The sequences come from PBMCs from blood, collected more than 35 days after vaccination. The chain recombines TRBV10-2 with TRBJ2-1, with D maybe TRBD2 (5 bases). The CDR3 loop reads CASRSSGSVGEQFF. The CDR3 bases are TGCGCCAGCAGATCCAGCGGCTCAGTAGGGGAGCAGTTCTTC.